These 31 T cell receptor delta chains were sequenced from one sample in a study of gamma-delta chains in newborns, infants, children (dated by TCRdb to about 2019). Sequencing was performed on an Illumina MiSeq. TCRdb recomputed clones from the public reads with CATT; identical DNA rows were then combined. This sample is represented by 15,000 or so delta-chain clones; about 7% of them were singletons. The ten largest clones take up about 22% of the sample. Sequencing input: blood. The receptors derive from a child who was a newborn, infant or young child, either healthy, febrile or measles-vaccinated (not recorded which).

There are a few counts of this clone. V usage is TRDV2 and J usage is TRDJ1; 9 bases agree with TRDD3. This CDR3 contains 14 residues. The J segment lost 4 bases and the V segment lost 2 bases, leaving 4 bases of the junction unmatched. Germline CDR1 reads GEAIGNYY; CDR2 reads EKD. The DNA of the CDR3 is TGTGCCTGTGACAACTGGGGGAGGAACGATAAACTCATCTTT. As protein: CACDNWGRNDKLIF.

The table lists this clone with a few counts. A read error may be the cause here, since a much bigger clone is one base away. The sample has other DNA sequences that encode this CDR3 too. V gene TRDV2 combines with J gene TRDJ3; 12 bases align to TRDD3. The germline V gene encodes CDR1 GEAIGNYY and CDR2 EKD. J gave up 0 bases and V 2 bases, and 7 bases lay outside the gene matches. The CDR3 extends over 20 amino acids. The CDR3, as DNA: TGTGCCTGTGACAAAGTGCTGGGGGATACGAGCTCCTGGGACACCCGACAGATGTTTTTC. This translates into CACDKVLGDTSSWDTRQMFF.

As regards this clone: A junction end diverges from the germline sequence, so it may reflect a read error. V gene TRDV2 combines with J gene TRDJ3; tentatively, D is TRDD3 (5 bases). Germline values: CDR1 GEAIGNYY, CDR2 EKD. The CDR3 length is 18 residues. The CDR3 here is CACDTVGPSSWDTRQRFF. Written as DNA, the CDR3 is TGTGCCTGTGACACCGTGGGGCCTAGCTCCTGGGACACCCGACAGAGGTTTTTC.

The rearrangement joins TRDV2 to TRDJ1; D is perhaps TRDD3 (6 bases). The V gene's germline CDR1 is GEAIGNYY and CDR2 EKD. CDR3 length: 14 residues. With 0 bases removed from V and 4 bases from J, the gap between germline ends came to 11 bases. This chain's CDR3 is CACDTWGSFDKLIF. As DNA, the CDR3 is TGTGCCTGTGACACCTGGGGATCCTTCGATAAACTCATCTTT.

In the case of this clone: The protein TCRdb lists belongs to a much larger clone and differs from this DNA's translation at residue 3, which points to a read error; the protein shown is made from the DNA. The chain combines TRDV2 with TRDJ2; 7 bases agree with TRDD3. In germline, CDR1 is GEAIGNYY, CDR2 EKD. The length of the CDR3 is 13 residues. The CDR3 DNA sequence: TGTGCCCGTGACTACTGGGGGACAGCACAACTCTTCTTT. This sequence encodes CARDYWGTAQLFF.

This clone was counted between two and nine times. This CDR3 is also generated by other DNA sequences in the sample. The genes are TRDV2 and TRDJ2, with 7 bases matching TRDD3. This CDR3 comprises 15 residues. V trimming: 5 bases; J trimming: 3 bases; junction bases outside the gene matches: 8. Germline CDR1 reads GEAIGNYY; CDR2 reads EKD. CDR3 bases: TGTGCCTGTGGCACAGTGGGGGACCTGACAGCACAACTCTTCTTT. It specifies CACGTVGDLTAQLFF.

This clone was seen a few times. TCRdb pairs this DNA with a much larger clone's protein that differs at residue 10, likely a read error; the protein shown was translated from the DNA. The same CDR3 arises from other DNA sequences in this sample as well. The chain uses TRDV2 and TRDJ3; TRDD3 matches 10 bases. With V trimmed by 0 bases and J by 4 bases, 5 bases remained unmatched. CDR1 is GEAIGNYY and CDR2 is EKD in the germline V gene. The CDR3 extends over 18 amino acids. The CDR3 nucleotides are TGTGCCTGTGACACCGTACTGGGGGATCCTTGGGACACCCGACAGATGTTTTTC. Translation gives CACDTVLGDPWDTRQMFF.

There are a few counts of this clone. The chain combines TRDV2 with TRDJ3; 12 bases match TRDD3. The CDR3 spans 21 residues. Looked up from germline, CDR1 is GEAIGNYY and CDR2 is EKD. Trimming at V came to 0 bases and at J to 2 bases, leaving 10 bases not matched to a gene. In nucleotides, the CDR3 is TGTGCCTGTGACACCGGAGTTTTACTGGGGGATACCACCTGGGACACCCGACAGATGTTTTTC. It translates to CACDTGVLLGDTTWDTRQMFF.

With regard to this clone: TCRdb's protein for this DNA is that of a much larger clone and differs from the translation at residue 10, likely a read error; the protein shown is the DNA translation. This chain connects TRDV2 to TRDJ3, with TRDD3 identical over 12 bases. V dropped 0 bases and J dropped 0; count of bases not matched to a gene: 2. This CDR3 comprises 19 residues. Per germline, CDR1 GEAIGNYY and CDR2 EKD. CDR3 DNA sequence: TGTGCCTGTGACACCACTGGGGGATACATCTCCTGGGACACCCGACAGATGTTTTTC. Translating it yields CACDTTGGYISWDTRQMFF.

This clone was counted many times. Other DNA sequences of this sample code for an identical CDR3. V gene TRDV2 combines with J gene TRDJ3; 8 bases are shared with TRDD3. CDR1 is GEAIGNYY and CDR2 is EKD in the germline V gene. Trimming removed 0 bases from V and 0 bases from J; junction bases left unmatched: 3. CDR3 length: 18 residues. CDR3 in DNA: TGTGCCTGTGACACCTGGGGGATCGACTCCTGGGACACCCGACAGATGTTTTTC. Its protein is CACDTWGIDSWDTRQMFF.

This clone came up many times. This likely traces to a read error, being one base from a far larger clone. This sample includes further DNA sequences coding for the same CDR3. The J gene is TRDJ2, the V gene TRDV2; TRDD3 matches 8 bases. This CDR3 has 16 residues. V shed 2 bases, J shed 0 bases, and the junction held 4 bases outside the gene matches. Germline CDR1 and CDR2: GEAIGNYY and EKD. The CDR3 DNA sequence: TGTGCCTGTGACATACTGGGGGCTACTTTGACAGCACAACTCTTCTTT. Its translation: CACDILGATLTAQLFF.

Worth noting for this clone: A mismatch at residue 6 separates the TCRdb protein from the translated DNA, so the protein presented here was translated from the DNA. The V call is TRDV2, the J call TRDJ3, with TRDD3 as a possible D gene (6 bases). Germline V gene data show CDR1 as GEAIGNYY and CDR2 as EKD. V lost 4 bases to trimming and J lost 0 bases, with 15 bases between them. The CDR3 totals 18 residues. CDR3 bases: TGTGCCTGTGAACCCATGGGGGGGAGCTCCTGGGACACCCGACAGATGTTTTTC. Its protein is CACEPMGGSSWDTRQMFF.

Comment on this clone: One base away lies a much larger clone, so this may be a sequencing read error. J is TRDJ2 and V is TRDV2; 8 bases match TRDD3. The CDR3 totals 16 residues. Germline values: CDR1 GEAIGNYY, CDR2 EKD. For the CDR3, the DNA is TGTGCCTGTGACTCACTGGGGGCTACTTTGGCAGCACAACTCTTCTTT. This sequence encodes CACDSLGATLAAQLFF.

This clone was seen more than once but under ten times. V is TRDV2 and J is TRDJ2, with a possible D match to TRDD3 (6 bases). Trimming took off 0 bases at V and 6 bases at J, with 13 bases between the two ends. This CDR3 region has 15 residues. From germline, CDR1 is GEAIGNYY and CDR2 EKD. CDR3 loop: CACDTIGDLAAQLFF. The CDR3 DNA follows: TGTGCCTGTGACACCATTGGGGATCTGGCAGCACAACTCTTCTTT.

This clone was observed a handful of times. The chain is built from TRDV2 and TRDJ3; D perhaps matches TRDD3 (5 bases). This CDR3 comprises 18 residues. Trimming pared 0 bases from V and 1 base from J, leaving 12 bases between. Looked up from germline, CDR1 is GEAIGNYY and CDR2 is EKD. CDR3 sequence reads: CACDTLDTVSWDTRQMFF. The CDR3 region has the DNA TGTGCCTGTGACACCTTAGATACAGTTTCCTGGGACACCCGACAGATGTTTTTC.

This clone was found a few times. The chain uses TRDV2 and TRDJ2, with TRDD3 matching over 9 bases. The CDR3 spans 17 residues. J gave up 0 bases and V 2 bases, and 6 bases lay outside the gene matches. CDR1 GEAIGNYY and CDR2 EKD come from the germline V gene. The CDR3 is CACDILGETALTAQLFF. The CDR3 DNA reads TGTGCCTGTGACATACTGGGGGAAACGGCTTTGACAGCACAACTCTTCTTT.

This clone was counted ten times or more. Other DNA variants within this sample encode the same CDR3. V and J are TRDV2 and TRDJ3; tentatively, D is TRDD3 (5 bases). This CDR3 region has 16 residues. The germline V and J ends were trimmed by 0 bases and 3 bases, with 8 bases remaining between them. The germline V gene encodes CDR1 GEAIGNYY and CDR2 EKD. CDR3 bases: TGTGCCTGTGACACCGTCGGGATCTGGGACACCCGACAGATGTTTTTC. This codes for CACDTVGIWDTRQMFF.

On this clone itself: Its ends do not fully match the called genes, so a read error is possible. Distinct nucleotide sequences in the sample also encode this CDR3. The chain carries TRDV2 and TRDJ3; 7 positions match TRDD3. The germline V gene encodes CDR1 GEAIGNYY and CDR2 EKD. CDR3 length: 20 residues. The CDR3 nucleotides are TGTGCCTGTGACACCGGTGGAATGGGGGACCCCTCCTGGGACACCCGCCAGATGTTTTTC. The encoded protein is CACDTGGMGDPSWDTRQMFF.

A few counts support this clone. The same CDR3 also results from other DNA sequences found in this sample. The rearrangement uses TRDV2 and TRDJ3; 12 nucleotides align to TRDD3. CDR1 is GEAIGNYY, CDR2 EKD, per germline. V gave up 3 bases and J gave up 0 bases; unmatched junction bases: 5. The CDR3 extends over 19 amino acids. The CDR3 DNA sequence: TGTGCCTGTGACGTACTGGGGGATACTCTCTCCTGGGACACCCGACAGATGTTTTTC. It is translated as CACDVLGDTLSWDTRQMFF.

Comment on this clone: A much larger clone is a single base away; this may be a read error. Other DNA sequences of this sample code for an identical CDR3. The chain uses TRDV2 and TRDJ2; 11 bases are shared with TRDD3. The CDR3 loop spans 16 amino acids. With V trimmed by 1 base and J by 3 bases, 3 bases remained unmatched. The germline gives CDR1 GEAIGNYY, CDR2 EKD. The CDR3 sequence is CACDTGGYALTAQLFF. CDR3 DNA sequence: TGTGCCTGTGACACTGGGGGATACGCTCTGACAGCACAACTCTTCTTT.

J is TRDJ3 and V is TRDV2, with 8 bases aligning to TRDD3. This CDR3 spans 19 amino acids. Germline CDR1 GEAIGNYY, CDR2 EKD. The ends lost 2 bases at V and 1 base at J; junction bases unmatched: 9. CDR3 sequence: CACDNWGDQLSWDTRQMFF. The CDR3 region has the DNA TGTGCCTGTGACAACTGGGGGGACCAACTGTCCTGGGACACCCGACAGATGTTTTTC.

This clone was detected a few times. At residue 7, the DNA translation does not agree with TCRdb's protein; the protein displayed here is the one encoded by the DNA. This chain's CDR3 is CACDTVRGYASWDTRQMFF. The CDR3, as DNA: TGTGCCTGTGACACCGTTCGGGGATACGCGTCCTGGGACACCCGACAGATGTTTTTC. This chain uses TRDV2 with TRDJ3; 9 bases map to TRDD3. The CDR3 runs to 19 residues. Looked up from germline, CDR1 is GEAIGNYY and CDR2 is EKD. V trimming: 0 bases; J trimming: 1 base; junction bases outside the gene matches: 6.

Only a few counts were recorded for this clone. A read error is likely here: a far larger clone is one base away. Additional DNA sequences in this sample encode the identical CDR3. The chain recombines TRDV2 with TRDJ3, with D perhaps TRDD3 (5 bases). Germline values: CDR1 GEAIGNYY, CDR2 EKD. The CDR3 runs 16 residues. The ends were cut back, 3 bases at V and 0 bases at J, with 8 bases in the middle. CDR3 bases: TGTGCCTGTGACGGTATACGCTCCTGGGACACCCGACAGATGTTTTTC. Its protein is CACDGIRSWDTRQMFF.

This clone counts as medium-sized (0.01 to 0.1%). The identical CDR3 is also encoded by other nucleotide sequences in the sample. The CDR3 coding sequence is TGTGCCTGTGACACCGTGGGGTCCAGCTCCTGGGACACCCGACAGATGTTTTTC. Its translation is CACDTVGSSSWDTRQMFF. The chain links TRDV2 to TRDJ3; TRDD3 is a possible D gene (5 bases). CDR1 GEAIGNYY and CDR2 EKD come from the germline V gene. The CDR3 consists of 18 residues. V lost 0 bases, J lost 0 bases, and 11 bases lay in between.

The V gene is TRDV2, the J gene TRDJ3; TRDD3 matches 7 bases. Germline-derived CDR1 and CDR2 are GEAIGNYY and EKD. After removal of 3 bases from V and 1 base from J, the junction contained 5 bases not matched to a gene. The length of the CDR3 is 17 residues. CDR3 in DNA: TGTGCCTGTGACGTACTGGGGCTTTCCTGGGACACCCGACAGATGTTTTTC. This translates into CACDVLGLSWDTRQMFF.

For this clone: This DNA translates differently at residue 12 from the TCRdb protein, which is that of a much larger clone; a read error is likely, and the protein shown is the DNA's own translation. The chain combines TRDV2 with TRDJ3; 8 nucleotides line up with TRDD3. CDR3 length equals 17 residues. The V gene's germline CDR1 is GEAIGNYY and CDR2 EKD. The CDR3 is CACDSTGGSWDIRQMFF. The CDR3 bases are TGTGCCTGTGACAGTACTGGGGGCTCCTGGGACATCCGACAGATGTTTTTC.

Points on this clone: The TCRdb protein and the DNA translation do not line up at residue 10; the protein shown here was made by translating the DNA. The chain has TRDV2 and TRDJ3; TRDD3 agrees at 12 bases. This CDR3 contains 19 residues. Germline CDR1 GEAIGNYY, CDR2 EKD. The J segment lost 1 base and the V segment lost 2 bases, leaving 5 bases of the junction unmatched. The chain's CDR3 is CACDNTGGYRSWDTRQMFF. The CDR3 nucleotides are TGTGCCTGTGACAATACTGGGGGATACAGGTCCTGGGACACCCGACAGATGTTTTTC.

V gene TRDV2 combines with J gene TRDJ1; 10 nucleotides match TRDD3. This CDR3 is built from 13 residues. The ends lost 2 bases at V and 6 bases at J; junction bases unmatched: 2. The germline gives CDR1 GEAIGNYY, CDR2 EKD. As DNA, the CDR3 is TGTGCCTGTGACAAACTGGGGGATTATAAACTCATCTTT. Encoded protein: CACDKLGDYKLIF.

This clone was detected only a few times. This probably arose from a read error, given a far larger clone one base away. Other DNA sequences in this sample translate to the same CDR3. The V gene is TRDV2, the J gene TRDJ3; TRDD3 agrees at 7 bases. CDR3 length equals 18 residues. The germline CDR1 and CDR2 sequences are GEAIGNYY and EKD. The ends lost 2 bases at V and 2 bases at J; junction bases unmatched: 8. The chain's CDR3 is CACDKILGDTWDTRQMFF. The CDR3 DNA reads TGTGCCTGTGACAAAATACTAGGGGATACCTGGGACACCCGACAGATGTTTTTC.

This clone was seen a few times. J is TRDJ3 and V is TRDV2; 7 nucleotides line up with TRDD3. With V trimmed by 3 bases and J by 2 bases, 6 bases remained unmatched. Per the germline V gene, CDR1 is GEAIGNYY and CDR2 is EKD. The CDR3 is 17 residues long. The CDR3 coding sequence is TGTGCCTGTGACTCCGTACTGGGGACCTGGGACACCCGACAGATGTTTTTC. Encoded protein: CACDSVLGTWDTRQMFF.

The sample holds a few counts of this clone. Given a much more abundant clone one base away, this may be a read error. The chain has TRDV2 and TRDJ1; 13 bases fit TRDD3. V was pared by 5 bases and J by 0 bases, with 5 bases of the junction left unmatched. Germline CDR1 GEAIGNYY, CDR2 EKD. The CDR3 covers 16 residues. CDR3 in amino acids: CACGILGDTYTDKLIF. Written as DNA, the CDR3 is TGTGCCTGTGGCATACTGGGGGATACGTACACCGATAAACTCATCTTT.